What follows is one T cell receptor (beta chain) and its context. In its sample, this clone was seen a few times. Its antigen has not been determined. The record has no base qualities; no much larger clone is one base away. The CDR3, from cysteine to phenylalanine, totals 14 residues. The only DNA kept is the CDR3, 42 bases in frame from the first base. CDR1 and CDR2 were assigned from the germline V gene (reference sequence) as LNHDA and SQIVND. V loses 3 bases of germline sequence and J loses 4 bases, and the interval between the two ends is 13 bases. Another Seattle source contributed samples from volunteer blood donors who had recovered from COVID-19. The collaborating institutions used their own protocols to collect whole blood in K2EDTA tubes. For TCRbeta analysis, collaborators shipped samples as frozen whole blood, isolated PBMCs, or DNA extracted from either of those sample types. The data were obtained in a study of blood T cell repertoires in COVID-19 (dated by TCRdb to 2018 to 2020). For the wider study: Samples covering the acute and convalescent phases of COVID-19 were provided by collaborators in the United States, Italy and Spain. The repertoires were released in a freely available public database intended as a resource for research on the immune response to SARS-CoV-2. HLA class I and class II types, where available, came from metadata supplied by the sample provider rather than from assay-based typing. The sample metadata nearly always contained a de-identified subject ID, COVID-19 status, age in years and sex. The prospective study material was composed of cDNA or gDNA derived from T cells, B-cell-depleted T cells, or PBMCs. The dataset comprised deeply sampled blood TCRbeta repertoires from subjects exposed to, actively infected with, or recovered from COVID-19. Samples came from the ongoing ImmuneRACE study (first 160 participants) plus 1,254 subjects from 6 global collaborators. Overall study results and their limits: The amount of clinical and demographic metadata varied by source and participant and was provided uncurated.

The immunoSEQ Assay, a bias-controlled multiplex PCR, was used to amplify TCRbeta CDR3 regions from genomic DNA. The authors processed their data as follows. Within the assay, amplification of reference gene primers was used to estimate how many nucleated cells each sample contained. To quantify the absolute abundance of each unique TCRbeta CDR3 rearrangement, sequence reads were collapsed and filtered. For each sample, productive Simpson clonality was calculated as the square root of Simpson's diversity index across productive rearrangements. The clones in this table, taken by TCRdb from immuneACCESS, are in-frame only. Not every clone is retained; where verified, under half of the shortfall comes from an unresolved V gene, and the cause of the rest is unknown. D and trimming were read from the DNA, whereas the V and J calls and clone size are those reported in that table. Present in this sample are 300,000 to 400,000 clones, roughly 86% of which were seen just once. The ten largest clones add up to 7.8% of the sample.

Sample: peripheral blood. The TCR sequence derives from a woman between 45 and 60 years old who had recovered from COVID-19. The chain employs TRBV19 and TRBJ2-7; matching of 6 bases hints at TRBD2 as the D gene. At the DNA level, the sequence is TGTGCCAGTAGTATTCACCTGGAGGGATACGAGCAGTACTTC. Its protein is CASSIHLEGYEQYF. The reference TRBV19 and TRBJ2-7 proteins fill in what lies around the CDR3, so the full variable domain reads DGGITQSPKYLFRKEGQNVTLSCEQNLNHDAMYWYRQDPGQGLRLIYYSQIVNDFQKGDIAEGYSVSREKKESFPLTVTSAQKNPTAFYLCASSIHLEGYEQYFGPGTRLTVT.